These 22 T cell receptor beta chains share one sample of origin, sequenced in a study of blood T cell repertoires in COVID-19. The table came from immunoSEQ multiplex PCR; TCRdb's copy has only in-frame clones and leaves some out. The sample shows about 120,000 clones, approximately 82% of them seen only once. Sequenced input: peripheral blood. Source of these receptors: a woman older than 75 with acute or convalescent COVID-19.

This clone was seen only a few times. The chain couples TRBV2 to TRBJ2-5, with TRBD1 identical over 8 bases. CDR1 and CDR2 (germline): SNHLY, FYNNEI. V dropped 2 bases and J dropped 5; count of bases not matched to a gene: 4. The CDR3 has 14 amino acids. For the CDR3, the DNA is TGTGCCAGCAGTGAAAGGCAGGGGGCGGAGACCCAGTACTTC. This gives the protein CASSERQGAETQYF.

V and J are TRBV6-4 and TRBJ2-1, with D maybe TRBD2 (6 bases). The CDR3 totals 16 residues. Germline V CDR1 and CDR2: MRHNA, SNTAGT. The V end was cut by 9 bases, the J end by 4 bases, with 22 bases between. The chain's CDR3 is CARNGIRDFLYNEQFF. DNA of the CDR3: TGTGCCAGAAATGGGATCCGGGACTTCCTATACAATGAGCAGTTCTTC.

This clone was observed a few times. The chain couples TRBV15 to TRBJ1-6; TRBD1 matches 10 bases. The CDR3 spans 13 residues. Germline lookup yields CDR1 LNHNV and CDR2 YYDKDF (reference sequence). J was trimmed by 8 bases and V by 6 bases; bases with no gene match: 1. The DNA for the CDR3 is TGTGCCACCAGAGGACAGGGGGATTCACCCCTCCACTTT. It specifies CATRGQGDSPLHF.

This clone was seen a single time. The chain couples TRBV5-6 to TRBJ1-5; D is uncertain. This CDR3 is 12 amino acids long. V shed 0 bases and J shed 7 bases, with 5 bases lying between them. Per germline, CDR1 SGHDT and CDR2 YYEEEE. CDR3: CASSLGVQPQHF. CDR3 in DNA: TGTGCCAGCAGCTTGGGAGTACAGCCCCAGCATTTT.

The J gene is TRBJ2-1, the V gene TRBV20-1, with 10 bases that match TRBD2. There are 14 residues in the CDR3. CDR1 and CDR2 from the germline V gene are DFQATT and SNEGSKA (reference sequence). With 3 bases clipped from V and 8 bases from J, the junction kept 7 bases outside the gene matches. In DNA, the CDR3 is TGCAGTGCTAGTCCTAGCGGGAGTAGGGATGAGCAGTTCTTC. Encoded protein: CSASPSGSRDEQFF.

The rearrangement links TRBV9 to TRBJ1-1, with 7 positions matching TRBD1. The CDR3 extends over 13 amino acids. The ends lost 3 bases at V and 3 bases at J; junction bases unmatched: 2. Germline CDR1 reads SGDLS; CDR2 reads YYNGEE. The CDR3 here is CASSAQGDTEAFF. CDR3 DNA: TGTGCCAGCAGCGCTCAGGGGGACACTGAAGCTTTCTTT.

The rearrangement uses TRBV19 and TRBJ1-5; weak D call: TRBD1 (5 bases). Trimming took 1 base from V and 7 from J, leaving 11 bases between them. The CDR3 is 14 residues long. In germline, CDR1 is LNHDA, CDR2 SQIVND (reference sequence). The CDR3 DNA reads TGTGCCAGTAGTATAGGGGTCCGGGGGCAGCCCCAGCATTTT. Translated: CASSIGVRGQPQHF.

The chain employs TRBV5-1 and TRBJ2-2; TRBD1 might be the D (5 bases). The CDR3 covers 15 residues. Trimming stripped 4 bases from V and 4 bases from J, with 14 bases between. The germline gives CDR1 SGHRS, CDR2 YFSETQ. CDR3 sequence (DNA): TGCGCCAGCAGCCTGGGCGGACACTCCACCGGGGAGCTGTTTTTT. Translated, it gives CASSLGGHSTGELFF. The full variable domain, with the rest looked up from reference TRBV5-1 and TRBJ2-2, is KAGVTQTPRYLIKTRGQQVTLSCSPISGHRSVSWYQQTPGQGLQFLFEYFSETQRNKGNFPGRFSGRQFSNSRSEMNVSTLELGDSALYLCASSLGGHSTGELFFGEGSRLTVL.

The chain has TRBV10-3 and TRBJ2-3; 7 nucleotides align to TRBD2. Unmatched junction bases numbered 3, after V lost 3 bases and J lost 0 bases. Germline V gene lookup returns CDR1 ENHRY and CDR2 SYGVKD. The CDR3 is made up of 15 amino acids. CDR3 nucleotide sequence: TGTGCCATCAGTGACGGGGGGATGAGCACAGATACGCAGTATTTT. This encodes CAISDGGMSTDTQYF.

The chain is built from TRBV29-1 and TRBJ1-1, with a tentative D call TRBD1 (5 bases). Per the germline V gene, CDR1 is SQVTM and CDR2 is ANQGSEA. Trimming pared 4 bases from V and 5 bases from J, leaving 14 bases between. The CDR3 length is 13 residues. CDR3 nucleotide sequence: TGCAGCGTTGGGGTGCCAGGACAAACTGAAGCTTTCTTT. It yields the protein CSVGVPGQTEAFF.

The chain recombines TRBV28 with TRBJ1-3; D gene ambiguous. CDR3 length: 14 amino acids. Trimming cost V 8 bases and J 2 bases, with 13 bases left between them. Germline lookup yields CDR1 MDHEN and CDR2 SYDVKM. This CDR3 reads CASGEATPGNTIYF. The DNA of the CDR3 is TGTGCCAGCGGGGAGGCGACCCCTGGAAACACCATATATTTT. Full variable domain (outside the CDR3, taken from reference TRBV28 and TRBJ1-3): DVKVTQSSRYLVKRTGEKVFLECVQDMDHENMFWYRQDPGLGLRLIYFSYDVKMKEKGDIPEGYSVSREKKERFSLILESASTNQTSMYLCASGEATPGNTIYFGEGSWLTVV.

This clone appeared a few times. This rearrangement joins TRBV29-1 to TRBJ2-1; the D gene is possibly TRBD2 (6 bases). The CDR3 runs 14 residues. The germline V gene has CDR1 SQVTM and CDR2 ANQGSEA. V lost 7 bases and J lost 7, with 20 bases in between. CDR3 coding DNA: TGCAGCGGTGGGGCGGGGAGAGGTGGAAATGAGCAGTTCTTC. This gives the protein CSGGAGRGGNEQFF.

This chain uses TRBV7-6 with TRBJ2-1; 12 bases match TRBD2. CDR3 length: 15 residues. CDR1 SGHVS and CDR2 FNYEAQ come from the germline V gene. V lost 2 bases, J lost 6 bases, and 2 bases stayed unmatched. CDR3 nucleotide sequence: TGTGCCAGCAGCTTAAGACTAGCGGGAGTCAATGAGCAGTTCTTC. Residues: CASSLRLAGVNEQFF.

The chain carries TRBV10-2 and TRBJ2-7; D might be TRBD2 (5 bases). CDR1 WSHSY and CDR2 SAAADI come from the germline V gene. The CDR3 covers 13 residues. Trimming removed 2 bases from V and 9 bases from J, with 14 bases in between. CDR3 nucleotide sequence: TGCGCCAGCAGTGAGGTGACGGGGTTTGTGCAGTACTTC. It is translated as CASSEVTGFVQYF.

The rearrangement uses TRBV5-1 and TRBJ2-5, with 9 bases fitting TRBD1. The CDR3 totals 16 residues. The V and J ends lost 0 bases and 5 bases, in that order; junction bases with no gene match: 8. The germline CDR1 and CDR2 sequences are SGHRS and YFSETQ. For the CDR3, the DNA is TGCGCCAGCAGCTTGGGAGGACAGGGGACCTGGGAGACCCAGTACTTC. Its protein is CASSLGGQGTWETQYF.

The CDR3 region is CASSERRFFYEQYF. The DNA for the CDR3 is TGTGCCAGCAGTGAACGCAGGTTTTTTTACGAGCAGTACTTC. This sequence joins TRBV2 and TRBJ2-7; D ambiguous. The CDR3 covers 14 residues. With 2 bases removed from V and 4 bases from J, the gap between germline ends came to 12 bases. The germline V gene encodes CDR1 SNHLY and CDR2 FYNNEI.

The J gene is TRBJ2-2, the V gene TRBV5-5; D remains unclear. CDR1 SGHKS and CDR2 YYEKEE come from the germline V gene (reference sequence). V was clipped by 1 base and J by 3 bases, with 7 bases between them. The CDR3 consists of 14 residues. Here the CDR3 reads CASSLQPDTGELFF. The CDR3 coding sequence is TGTGCCAGCAGCTTGCAACCGGACACCGGGGAGCTGTTTTTT.

The CDR3 DNA reads as TGTGCCAGCACGAGGCTAGCGACCTCCTACGAGCAGTACTTC. It codes for CASTRLATSYEQYF. The chain links TRBV27 to TRBJ2-7; a weak D match, TRBD2 (6 bases). CDR3 length: 14 residues. Trimming stripped 7 bases from V and 0 bases from J, with 13 bases between. Germline-derived CDR1 and CDR2 are MNHEY and SMNVEV (reference sequence).

V usage is TRBV7-2 and J usage is TRBJ2-2, with no clear D. CDR1 SGHTA and CDR2 FQGNSA come from the germline V gene. V was shortened by 2 bases and J by 1 base, with 8 bases between the two germline ends. The length of the CDR3 is 15 residues. The CDR3 DNA sequence: TGTGCCAGCAGCTTATTGCAGTTGAACACCGGGGAGCTGTTTTTT. Its protein product is CASSLLQLNTGELFF.

As DNA, the CDR3 is TGTGCCATCAGTGAGTCCCAGCAGGTTTATGGCTACACCTTC. It is translated as CAISESQQVYGYTF. This chain links TRBV10-3 with TRBJ1-2; D uncertain. The CDR3 has 14 residues. Trimming stripped 0 bases from V and 5 bases from J, with 10 bases between. CDR1 and CDR2 from the germline V gene are ENHRY and SYGVKD.

This chain joins TRBV19 and TRBJ1-4; 8 nucleotides align to TRBD1. CDR1 LNHDA and CDR2 SQIVND come from the germline V gene (reference sequence). The V segment lost 4 bases and the J segment 7 bases; nucleotides outside the gene matches: 5. The CDR3 extends over 14 amino acids. The CDR3 DNA sequence: TGTGCCAGTAGTAAAGACAGGGGCAGTGAAAAACTGTTTTTT. Translating it yields CASSKDRGSEKLFF.

In this sample, this clone turned up once. The V call is TRBV5-4, the J call TRBJ2-2, with 11 bases identical to TRBD1. CDR3 length: 15 amino acids. Looked up from germline, CDR1 is SGHNT and CDR2 is YYREEE (reference sequence). Trimming at V came to 4 bases and at J to 5 bases, leaving 4 bases not matched to a gene. CDR3 residues: CASSGQGARTGELFF. The CDR3 DNA sequence: TGTGCCAGCAGCGGACAGGGGGCAAGGACCGGGGAGCTGTTTTTT.